This T cell receptor beta chain was identified in a study of T-cell memory formation after mild COVID-19. Study-wide background: The study found TCR clusters largely donor specific.

Of note for this clonotype: What it recognizes is unknown.

With V trimmed by 1 base and J by 0 bases, 5 bases remained unmatched. This CDR3 comprises 16 residues. From germline, CDR1 is LGHDT and CDR2 YNNKEL (reference sequence). General study findings and limits: A subset of responding clones appeared in pre-infection memory, suggesting cross-reactive memory joined. Contracting CD8+ clones were enriched in EMRA, CD4+ mainly in CM and EM.

TCRalpha and TCRbeta libraries used 5'RACE with constant-segment primers and UMIs. TCRdb fed the 5' RACE reads into MiXCR, producing one record per CDR3 protein. This sample yields around 180,000 distinct CDR3 sequences, of which around a sixth are seen a single time; roughly 3.7% belongs to the top ten. Sample: PBMCs or a T cell subset sorted from them (not recorded which). The rearrangement joins TRBV3-1 to TRBJ1-2; 7 bases agree with TRBD1. The receptor was isolated from a man aged 18 to 30 who had mild COVID-19 (a few samples of this study predate the infection). Cell type and time point are not known. CDR3 amino acids: CASSQGGTATNYGYTF. In DNA form, the CDR3 reads TGTGCCAGCAGCCAAGGCGGGACAGCGACTAACTATGGCTACACCTTC. The variable domain in full, with the rest retrieved from reference TRBV3-1 and TRBJ1-2, is DTAVSQTPKYLVTQMGNDKSIKCEQNLGHDTMYWYKQDSKKFLKIMFSYNNKELIINETVPNRFSPKSPDKAHLNLHINSLELGDSAVYFCASSQGGTATNYGYTFGSGTRLTVV.